Shown below are 20 T cell receptor beta chains from a single sample sequenced in a study of control samples from healthy donors and cancer patients. Clones were sequenced by immunoSEQ multiplex PCR, and TCRdb holds only the in-frame ones, with some missing. The sample contains 150,000 or so clones, 70% to 90% of which appear only once. Sequencing was carried out using blood. The source of these receptors is a young man in good health.

The chain uses TRBV5-1 and TRBJ1-6, with D possibly TRBD1 on 5 matching bases. The CDR3 has 15 residues. Per germline, CDR1 SGHRS and CDR2 YFSETQ. Trimming took 0 bases from V and 9 from J, leaving 13 bases between them. Here the CDR3 DNA reads TGCGCCAGCAGCTTGGTAGAGGGGAAGGGTTCACCCCTCCACTTT. Residues: CASSLVEGKGSPLHF.

V usage is TRBV3-1 (or the pseudogene TRBV3-2) and J usage is TRBJ2-7; D may be TRBD1 (5 bases). Germline-derived CDR1 and CDR2 are LGHDT and YNNKEL (reference sequence). With 3 bases removed from V and 7 bases from J, the gap between germline ends came to 13 bases. CDR3 size: 13 residues. CDR3 DNA: TGTGCCAGCAGCCAGGGGCGGTATGGTGAGCAGTACTTC. Amino acids: CASSQGRYGEQYF.

This chain uses TRBV19 with TRBJ2-5; D unclear. Trimming shortened V by 4 bases and J by 5 bases, and 8 bases separated the two germline ends. The CDR3 is 12 residues long. Germline CDR1 and CDR2: LNHDA and SQIVND (reference sequence). CDR3 nucleotide sequence: TGTGCCAGTAGTAAACCACGGGAGACCCAGTACTTC. Its translation is CASSKPRETQYF.

This clone was recorded only once. The chain links TRBV2 to TRBJ2-2, with 9 bases matching TRBD2. Per the germline V gene, CDR1 is SNHLY and CDR2 is FYNNEI. Unmatched junction bases numbered 0, after V lost 3 bases and J lost 1 base. This CDR3 has 15 residues. CDR3 DNA: TGTGCCAGCAGTGAGACTAGCGGGAACACCGGGGAGCTGTTTTTT. Its translation: CASSETSGNTGELFF.

V gene TRBV7-9 combines with J gene TRBJ2-2; possibly TRBD1 for D (5 bases). V lost 1 base and J lost 3, with 9 bases in between. CDR1 is SEHNR and CDR2 is FQNEAQ in the germline V gene (reference sequence). The CDR3 covers 15 residues. The CDR3 DNA sequence: TGTGCCAGCAGCTTAGGGCAGGGCGACACCGGGGAGCTGTTTTTT. This codes for CASSLGQGDTGELFF.

The rearrangement joins TRBV27 to TRBJ2-1; 9 nucleotides align to TRBD2. CDR3 size: 15 residues. With V trimmed by 0 bases and J by 7 bases, 4 bases remained unmatched. Germline loops: CDR1 MNHEY, CDR2 SMNVEV (reference sequence). This chain's CDR3 is CASSLSAGGLNEQFF. The CDR3 nucleotides read TGTGCCAGCAGTTTATCAGCGGGGGGTTTGAATGAGCAGTTCTTC.

This sequence joins TRBV29-1 and TRBJ1-4; TRBD1 is a possible D gene (6 bases). Looked up from germline, CDR1 is SQVTM and CDR2 is ANQGSEA. V lost 4 bases, J lost 10 bases, and 19 bases lay in between. The CDR3 runs to 14 residues. CDR3 DNA: TGCAGCGTTGTAACAGGGTTTGGGGACGGAAAACTGTTTTTT. Residues: CSVVTGFGDGKLFF.

This clone has more than one count but fewer than ten. V is TRBV7-9 and J is TRBJ1-5, with no clear D. The germline V gene has CDR1 SEHNR and CDR2 FQNEAQ (reference sequence). This CDR3 has 17 amino acids. V lost 2 bases and J 0 bases, leaving 14 bases between the germline ends. The CDR3, as DNA: TGTGCCAGCAGCTTATACCCCGGCACGGATAGCAATCAGCCCCAGCATTTT. Its protein product is CASSLYPGTDSNQPQHF.

The chain combines TRBV19 with TRBJ2-5; TRBD2 agrees at 7 bases. CDR1 is LNHDA, CDR2 SQIVND, per germline (reference sequence). With 5 bases clipped from V and 2 bases from J, the junction kept 11 bases outside the gene matches. The CDR3 has 16 residues. Here the CDR3 reads CASSVFAAGIQETQYF. For the CDR3, the DNA is TGTGCCAGTAGTGTTTTTGCAGCGGGGATTCAAGAGACCCAGTACTTC.

The chain employs TRBV7-3 and TRBJ2-1; maybe TRBD2 (5 bases). Germline V CDR1 and CDR2: SGHTA, FQGTGA. The CDR3 extends over 15 amino acids. V lost 3 bases and J 4 bases, leaving 13 bases between the germline ends. As DNA, the CDR3 is TGTGCCAGCAGCTTCCTCCCGACTAATTACAATGAGCAGTTCTTC. It yields the protein CASSFLPTNYNEQFF.

This clone was counted a single time. This rearrangement joins TRBV12-3 or TRBV12-4 to TRBJ2-7; no reliable D call. The CDR3 runs to 13 residues. V lost 6 bases and J lost 8, with 17 bases in between. The CDR3 DNA reads TGTGCCAGCAGCTATGATACCCCGGGCCAGCAGTACTTC. Translating gives CASSYDTPGQQYF.

The genes are TRBV24-1 and TRBJ2-1; tentatively, D is TRBD2 (5 bases). V was shortened by 1 base and J by 0 bases, with 9 bases between the two germline ends. This CDR3 is 16 amino acids long. Germline CDR1 and CDR2: KGHDR and SFDVKD. The CDR3 DNA reads as TGTGCCACCAGTGATTTATCGGGGAGCTCCTACAATGAGCAGTTCTTC. Translation gives CATSDLSGSSYNEQFF.

The chain carries TRBV10-3 and TRBJ2-7; 7 bases line up with TRBD2. J lost 7 bases, V lost 6 bases, and 6 bases had no gene match. This CDR3 is 12 amino acids long. Germline loops: CDR1 ENHRY, CDR2 SYGVKD. CDR3 DNA sequence: TGTGCCATCAGGCCGGCTAGCGGAGAGCAGTACTTC. Translating gives CAIRPASGEQYF.

V usage is TRBV6-1 and J usage is TRBJ1-3; a weak D match, TRBD1 (5 bases). Per germline, CDR1 MNHNS and CDR2 SASEGT. Trimming shortened V by 0 bases and J by 3 bases, and 18 bases separated the two germline ends. The CDR3 totals 18 residues. The CDR3 DNA follows: TGTGCCAGCAGTGAAGCGCATAAGGGGAGGGCAGGTGGAAACACCATATATTTT. Encoded protein: CASSEAHKGRAGGNTIYF.

This sequence joins TRBV28 and TRBJ1-5; the D is unclear. Between the trimmed V and J ends, which lost 10 bases and 4 bases, there was a span of 17 bases. Germline CDR1 reads MDHEN; CDR2 reads SYDVKM. The CDR3 contains 14 residues. CDR3: CAIRPPGPNQPQHF. In DNA form, the CDR3 reads TGTGCCATTCGACCTCCGGGTCCGAATCAGCCCCAGCATTTT.

This clone has only a few counts. The chain couples TRBV5-8 to TRBJ1-5; D ambiguous. The CDR3 is made up of 11 amino acids. Germline V gene data show CDR1 as SGHTS and CDR2 as YDEGEE. V gave up 1 base and J gave up 4 bases, with 0 bases separating them. The DNA of the CDR3 is TGTGCCAGCAGCTTGAATCAGCCCCAGCATTTT. It is translated as CASSLNQPQHF. Full variable domain (rest looked up from reference TRBV5-8 and TRBJ1-5): EAGVTQSPTHLIKTRGQQATLRCSPISGHTSVYWYQQALGLGLQFLLWYDEGEERNRGNFPPRFSGRQFPNYSSELNVNALELEDSALYLCASSLNQPQHFGDGTRLSIL.

The V gene is TRBV3-1 (or the pseudogene TRBV3-2), the J gene TRBJ2-1, with 8 bases identical to TRBD2. The length of the CDR3 is 16 residues. Germline trimming cut 1 base from V and 2 bases from J; bases unmatched to any gene: 4. Germline loops: CDR1 LGHDT, CDR2 YNNKEL (reference sequence). CDR3 loop: CASSQAQRGTYNEQFF. As DNA, the CDR3 is TGTGCCAGCAGCCAAGCTCAGCGGGGGACCTACAATGAGCAGTTCTTC.

The J gene is TRBJ1-1, the V gene TRBV7-8; the D is unclear. This CDR3 is 14 amino acids long. The germline V gene has CDR1 SGHVS and CDR2 FQNEAQ. V was pared by 3 bases and J by 2 bases, with 10 bases between. The CDR3 loop reads CASSFGPQNTEAFF. Written as DNA, the CDR3 is TGTGCCAGCAGCTTCGGCCCTCAAAACACTGAAGCTTTCTTT.

This clone appeared once. The J gene is TRBJ2-5, the V gene TRBV5-1, with D hard to call. V lost 0 bases and J 5 bases, leaving 11 bases between the germline ends. Germline CDR1 SGHRS, CDR2 YFSETQ. This CDR3 region has 14 residues. This CDR3 reads CASSLEVGSETQYF. DNA for the CDR3: TGCGCCAGCAGCTTGGAGGTGGGTTCCGAGACCCAGTACTTC.

The rearrangement uses TRBV5-4 and TRBJ2-1; tentatively, D is TRBD1 or TRBD2 (5 bases each). Germline-derived CDR1 and CDR2 are SGHNT and YYREEE (reference sequence). The CDR3 covers 16 residues. With 3 bases removed from V and 5 bases from J, the gap between germline ends came to 18 bases. The chain's CDR3 is CASSWGSRAPHNEQFF. In DNA, the CDR3 is TGTGCCAGCAGCTGGGGGAGCAGGGCTCCGCACAATGAGCAGTTCTTC.